In this sample, the clone carrying this TCR beta chain turned up many times. Its antigen is still unknown. This sample is part of a study of T cells in Graves' hyperthyroidism and ophthalmopathy. Study observations and caveats: Separating ophthalmopathy from stable hyperthyroidism was achieved by a 13 V-J model. The model anticipated ophthalmopathy a median about six months pre-onset.

TCR beta CDR3 sequences were amplified from RNA transcripts. TCR CDR3 regions were first amplified by RT-PCR with HTBI primers. TCRdb called the multiplex PCR reads again in MiXCR, with one record for every CDR3 protein. The table shows approximately 710,000 distinct CDR3 sequences, with 17% occurring only once. This CDR3 spans 16 amino acids. Losses at the gene ends were 6 bases for V and 3 bases for J; bases not matched to a gene: 12. Germline CDR1 and CDR2: MNHEY and SMNVEV (reference sequence). Sequenced sample: blood. This TCR came from a man aged 45-65 years with Graves' hyperthyroidism. The J gene is TRBJ2-3, the V gene TRBV27; 7 bases map to TRBD2. CDR3 sequence (DNA): TGTGCCAGCAGACCAGGGACTACCCCAACTACAGATACGCAGTATTTT. It translates to CASRPGTTPTTDTQYF.